The entry that follows covers one T cell receptor beta chain sequence. Its specific antigen is unknown. No base quality information exists; no much larger clone differs at one position. The sample holds other DNA sequences that translate to the same CDR3. Reading the germline V gene gives CDR1 KGHSH and CDR2 LQKENI. The V and J ends are trimmed by 2 bases and 5 bases, leaving 7 bases between them. Including cysteine and phenylalanine, the CDR3 has 13 amino acids. Just the 39-base CDR3 DNA is kept, in frame starting at base 1. The library was generated by the immunoSEQ multiplex PCR assay. TCRdb stores this immuneACCESS table with in-frame sequences only. Part of the clones is absent; in the studies checked, under half of the shortfall reflects unresolved V genes, and no reason is known for the rest. This sample comprises about 77,000 clones, about 92% of them detected only once. Clones ranked in the top ten supply 2.5% to 3% of the sample.

The sample originates from a study of T cell changes during pregnancy in multiple sclerosis (dated by TCRdb to between 2017 and 2020). About the full investigation: The study looked at changes in the T cell repertoire across pregnancy in women with multiple sclerosis.

The source material was peripheral blood, sampled after pregnancy. The clonotype was recovered from a female donor in good health, enrolled as a control in a pregnancy study. The V gene is TRBV18 and the J gene is TRBJ1-5, with no confidently assigned D gene. The CDR3 sequence is CASSPGRDQPQHF. In nucleotide form, the sequence is TGTGCCAGCTCACCAGGGAGGGATCAGCCCCAGCATTTT.